The rows below give T cell receptor beta chains drawn from one sample of a study of early T cells in non-severe SARS-CoV-2 infection. A single record per CDR3 protein comes from TCRdb applying MiXCR to the 5' RACE reads. Of 45,000 to 70,000 distinct CDR3 sequences in the sample, about 7.6% are singletons; the top ten hold more than 9%. Sequencing used whole blood, obtained at baseline. These receptors were taken from an adult who was a healthcare worker with PCR-confirmed SARS-CoV-2 infection or an uninfected control (not recorded which). Each CDR3 is given with its conserved first and last residue. The D gene is left open where the match is weak. A clone size is listed for some rows: how often the clone was seen (once, few, many), or a class if it is expanded.

d_call,v_call,clone_size,j_call,cdr3_aa,cdr3_nt
NA,TRBV20-1,few,TRBJ2-2,CSARGPVTGELFF,TGCAGTGCTAGAGGGCCCGTAACCGGGGAGCTGTTTTTT
NA,TRBV6-1,NA,TRBJ2-5,CASSEKAGGSGNQETQYF,TGTGCCAGCAGTGAAAAGGCCGGGGGATCCGGGAATCAAGAGACCCAGTACTTC
NA,TRBV7-8,many,TRBJ2-6,CASSLPGANVLTF,TGTGCCAGCAGCTTACCCGGGGCCAACGTCCTGACTTTC
NA,TRBV29-1,many,TRBJ1-1,CSVVEREGVAFF,TGCAGCGTTGTGGAGCGGGAAGGGGTAGCTTTCTTT
NA,TRBV29-1,NA,TRBJ1-1,CSVDYRGENTEAFF,TGCAGCGTTGATTATAGGGGGGAGAACACTGAAGCTTTCTTT
NA,TRBV12-3/TRBV12-4,NA,TRBJ2-1,CASSSLADEQFF,TGTGCCAGCAGCTCGCTGGCCGATGAGCAGTTCTTC
NA,TRBV7-9,many,TRBJ2-3,CASSPMVGGETQYF,TGTGCCAGCAGCCCCATGGTGGGCGGGGAGACGCAGTATTTT
TRBD2,TRBV27,few,TRBJ2-1,CASSFSGTSVSNEQFF,TGTGCCAGCAGTTTCTCCGGGACTAGCGTAAGCAATGAGCAGTTCTTC
TRBD1,TRBV28,few,TRBJ2-7,CASSPTGGLGEQYF,TGTGCCAGCAGCCCGACAGGGGGCTTGGGCGAGCAGTACTTC
NA,TRBV20-1,many,TRBJ2-7,CSAPPPVRSLYEQYF,TGCAGTGCCCCCCCTCCCGTCCGGAGCCTTTACGAGCAGTACTTC
NA,TRBV6-6,many,TRBJ2-7,CASSYSQRGGGEQYF,TGTGCCAGCAGTTACTCACAGCGAGGAGGAGGCGAGCAGTACTTC
TRBD2,TRBV20-1,few,TRBJ2-7,CSAGHSGEYEQYF,TGCAGTGCCGGACACAGCGGGGAATACGAGCAGTACTTC
NA,TRBV24-1,many,TRBJ2-7,CATSDFQNGSSSYEQYF,TGTGCCACCAGTGATTTTCAAAACGGATCTAGCTCCTACGAGCAGTACTTC
TRBD2,TRBV24-1,NA,TRBJ2-1,CATSSSGGYNEQFF,TGTGCCACCAGTTCTAGCGGGGGCTACAATGAGCAGTTCTTC
NA,TRBV7-2,NA,TRBJ1-3,CASSLARFSGNTIYF,TGTGCCAGCAGCTTAGCGAGGTTCTCTGGAAACACCATATATTTT
NA,TRBV14,many,TRBJ2-7,CASSQAVTAAQYF,TGTGCCAGCAGCCAAGCCGTGACAGCTGCTCAGTACTTC
NA,TRBV28,many,TRBJ2-1,CASFPGGNDNEQFF,TGTGCCAGCTTCCCCGGGGGCAACGACAATGAGCAGTTCTTC
NA,TRBV7-9,NA,TRBJ2-7,CASSHSRAAYEQYF,TGTGCCAGCAGCCATAGCAGGGCAGCCTACGAGCAGTACTTC
TRBD2,TRBV20-1,many,TRBJ2-1,CSAEGGRELAEQFF,TGCAGTGCTGAGGGTGGGCGGGAGCTAGCTGAGCAGTTCTTC
NA,TRBV30,many,TRBJ1-3,CAWTAFAGNTIYF,TGTGCCTGGACGGCCTTCGCTGGAAACACCATATATTTT
TRBD2,TRBV12-3/TRBV12-4,few,TRBJ2-3,CASRRTSGTIDTQYF,TGTGCCAGCAGACGGACTAGCGGGACGATAGATACGCAGTATTTT
NA,TRBV6-1,NA,TRBJ2-7,CASSGVGSGSYDYEQYF,TGTGCCAGCAGTGGGGTTGGTTCAGGGTCGTATGACTACGAGCAGTACTTC
NA,TRBV6-2/TRBV6-3,many,TRBJ1-1,CASSYPSTEAFF,TGTGCCAGCAGTTACCCGAGCACTGAAGCTTTCTTT
NA,TRBV29-1,NA,TRBJ2-2,CSVGAAQGAGELFF,TGCAGCGTTGGGGCAGCGCAAGGGGCCGGGGAGCTGTTTTTT
NA,TRBV29-1,few,TRBJ2-1,CSVQGSPSYNEQFF,TGCAGCGTTCAGGGTTCCCCCTCCTACAATGAGCAGTTCTTC
TRBD2,TRBV25-1,many,TRBJ2-2,CASSDNQRGTGELFF,TGTGCCAGCAGTGATAACCAGCGGGGTACCGGGGAGCTGTTTTTT
TRBD1,TRBV5-5,NA,TRBJ2-7,CASSRTRDSHEEQYF,TGTGCCAGCAGCCGTACCCGGGACAGCCATGAAGAGCAGTACTTC
NA,TRBV2,NA,TRBJ1-2,CASSDYIGSPYGYTF,TGTGCCAGCAGTGATTATATCGGCTCTCCCTATGGCTACACCTTC
TRBD2,TRBV14,NA,TRBJ2-1,CASSPPRASGSLGQFF,TGTGCCAGCAGCCCCCCCCGGGCTAGCGGGAGTCTCGGGCAGTTCTTC
TRBD2,TRBV28,few,TRBJ2-7,CASSRTSGTYEQYF,TGTGCCAGCAGCCGGACTAGCGGAACCTACGAGCAGTACTTC
NA,TRBV7-9,many,TRBJ2-5,CASSGETQYF,TGTGCCAGCAGCGGGGAGACCCAGTACTTC
TRBD2,TRBV24-1,many,TRBJ2-2,CATSDLVAGGNTGELFF,TGTGCCACCAGTGATTTAGTAGCGGGAGGGAACACCGGGGAGCTGTTTTTT
NA,TRBV6-5,few,TRBJ1-5,CASSYRRGQPQHF,TGTGCCAGCAGTTACCGGCGGGGGCAGCCCCAGCATTTT
TRBD2,TRBV10-3,many,TRBJ2-7,CAISETSGSSYEQYF,TGTGCCATCAGTGAAACTAGCGGGAGCTCCTACGAGCAGTACTTC
TRBD2,TRBV5-1,NA,TRBJ2-7,CASSSAGLAGSYEQYF,TGCGCCAGCAGCTCCGCGGGACTAGCGGGATCCTACGAGCAGTACTTC
NA,TRBV12-3/TRBV12-4,few,TRBJ2-7,CASSSHYEQYF,TGTGCCAGCAGTTCACACTACGAGCAGTACTTC
NA,TRBV19,many,TRBJ2-1,CASSYRRDNEQFF,TGTGCCAGTAGTTACAGACGAGACAATGAGCAGTTCTTC
NA,TRBV11-2,NA,TRBJ2-1,CASSPRTNEQFF,TGTGCCAGCAGCCCCCGGACGAATGAGCAGTTCTTC
NA,TRBV29-1,NA,TRBJ2-7,CSVVPGLHSYEQYF,TGCAGCGTAGTACCGGGCCTGCACTCCTACGAGCAGTACTTC
NA,TRBV2,few,TRBJ2-1,CASSEVTAPYNEQFF,TGTGCCAGCAGTGAAGTGACAGCCCCCTACAATGAGCAGTTCTTC
NA,TRBV6-1,NA,TRBJ1-5,CASSAQEINQPQHF,TGTGCCAGCAGTGCGCAGGAGATCAATCAGCCCCAGCATTTT
NA,TRBV27,NA,TRBJ1-1,CASSPPGARNTEAFF,TGTGCCAGCAGTCCTCCCGGCGCAAGGAACACTGAAGCTTTCTTT
TRBD2,TRBV7-3,NA,TRBJ2-3,CASSVGGRADTQYF,TGTGCCAGCAGCGTGGGAGGGAGGGCAGATACGCAGTATTTT
TRBD1,TRBV4-3,many,TRBJ1-3,CASSQEMAGGYGNTIYF,TGCGCCAGCAGCCAAGAAATGGCAGGGGGCTACGGAAACACCATATATTTT
TRBD1,TRBV7-8,few,TRBJ2-5,CASSGRDRAETQYF,TGTGCCAGCAGCGGCCGGGACAGGGCTGAGACCCAGTACTTC
TRBD2,TRBV20-1,NA,TRBJ2-2,CSAIPLAGDTGELFF,TGCAGTGCTATTCCGCTAGCGGGGGACACCGGGGAGCTGTTTTTT
NA,TRBV20-1,few,TRBJ2-7,CSASPSSGQYF,TGCAGTGCTAGTCCAAGTAGTGGGCAGTACTTC
NA,TRBV4-1,NA,TRBJ1-2,CASSQGQLEVYGYTF,TGCGCCAGCAGCCAAGGTCAGCTTGAGGTTTATGGCTACACCTTC